This T cell receptor (beta chain) was sequenced for a study of cytomegalovirus exposure and HLA in healthy donors. Primers for the PCR totalled 60 Vbeta and 13 Jbeta. The assay was immunoSEQ multiplex PCR, and TCRdb's table has in-frame clones only and misses some. Of approximately 150,000 clones in the sample, approximately 79% were seen once. Germline loops: CDR1 SGHAT, CDR2 FQNNGV. This CDR3 has 17 residues. Between the trimmed V and J ends, which lost 4 bases and 2 bases, there was a span of 20 bases. This TCR was recovered from a man aged 40-49 years in good health and CMV-seropositive. Material: PBMCs. The genes are TRBV11-2 and TRBJ2-5, with D possibly matching TRBD2 (5 bases). Here the CDR3 DNA reads TGTGCCAGCAGCTCCCTCATGGACTGGAGTATACAAGAGACCCAGTACTTC. It encodes CASSSLMDWSIQETQYF.